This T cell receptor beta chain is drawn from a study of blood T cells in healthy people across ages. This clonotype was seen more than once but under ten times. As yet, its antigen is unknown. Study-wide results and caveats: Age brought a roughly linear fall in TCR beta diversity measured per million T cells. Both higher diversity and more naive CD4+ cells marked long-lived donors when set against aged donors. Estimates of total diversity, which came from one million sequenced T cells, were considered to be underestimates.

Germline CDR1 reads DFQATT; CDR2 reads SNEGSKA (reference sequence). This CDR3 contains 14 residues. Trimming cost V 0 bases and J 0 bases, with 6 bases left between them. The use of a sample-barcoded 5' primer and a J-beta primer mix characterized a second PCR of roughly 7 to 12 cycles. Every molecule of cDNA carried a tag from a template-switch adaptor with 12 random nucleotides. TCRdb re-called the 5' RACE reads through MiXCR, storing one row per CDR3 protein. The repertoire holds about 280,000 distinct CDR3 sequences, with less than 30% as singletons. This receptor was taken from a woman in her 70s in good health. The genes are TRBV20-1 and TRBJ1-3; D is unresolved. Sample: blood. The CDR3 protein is CSARDSNSGNTIYF. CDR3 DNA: TGCAGTGCTAGAGACAGTAACTCTGGAAACACCATATATTTT.